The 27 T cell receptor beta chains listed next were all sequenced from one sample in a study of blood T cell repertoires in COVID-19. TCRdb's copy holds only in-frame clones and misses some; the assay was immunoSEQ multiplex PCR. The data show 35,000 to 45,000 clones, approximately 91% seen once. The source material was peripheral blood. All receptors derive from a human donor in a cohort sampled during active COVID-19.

This CDR3 reads CASSASGQGGETQYF. CDR3 in DNA: TGTGCCAGCAGCGCCTCGGGACAGGGGGGGGAGACCCAGTACTTC. The chain links TRBV7-9 to TRBJ2-5, with 11 nucleotides matching TRBD1. Germline loops: CDR1 SEHNR, CDR2 FQNEAQ (reference sequence). J was trimmed by 5 bases and V by 5 bases; bases with no gene match: 7. The CDR3 extends over 15 amino acids.

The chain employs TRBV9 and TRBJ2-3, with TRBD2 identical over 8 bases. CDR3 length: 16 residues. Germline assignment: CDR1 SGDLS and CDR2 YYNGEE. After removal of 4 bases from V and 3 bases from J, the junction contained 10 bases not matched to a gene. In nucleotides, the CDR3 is TGTGCCAGCAGCTTTTCCGGGACTAGGGGGACAGATACGCAGTATTTT. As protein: CASSFSGTRGTDTQYF.

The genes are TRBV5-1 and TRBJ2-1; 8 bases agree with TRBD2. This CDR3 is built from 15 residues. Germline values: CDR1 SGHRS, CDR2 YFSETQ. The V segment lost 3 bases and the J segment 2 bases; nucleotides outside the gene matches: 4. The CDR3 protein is CASSSSGPAYNEQFF. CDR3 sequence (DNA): TGCGCCAGCAGCTCTAGCGGGCCCGCCTACAATGAGCAGTTCTTC.

The DNA for the CDR3 is TGTGCCAGCTGGGACAGGGCGGGGAACACTGAAGCTTTCTTT. Amino acid sequence: CASWDRAGNTEAFF. This chain joins TRBV6-5 and TRBJ1-1, with 9 nucleotides matching TRBD1. With V trimmed by 8 bases and J by 1 base, 5 bases remained unmatched. The CDR3 runs 14 residues. CDR1 is MNHEY and CDR2 is SVGAGI in the germline V gene.

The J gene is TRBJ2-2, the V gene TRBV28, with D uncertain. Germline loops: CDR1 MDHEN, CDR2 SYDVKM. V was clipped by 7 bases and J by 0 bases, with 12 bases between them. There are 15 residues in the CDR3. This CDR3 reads CASNRDSTNTGELFF. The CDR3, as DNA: TGTGCCAGCAACCGAGACTCGACGAACACCGGGGAGCTGTTTTTT.

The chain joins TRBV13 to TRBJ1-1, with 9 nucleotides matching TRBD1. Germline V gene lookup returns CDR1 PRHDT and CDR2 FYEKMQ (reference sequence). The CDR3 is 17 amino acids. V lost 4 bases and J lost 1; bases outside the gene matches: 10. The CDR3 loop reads CASSSPTGGWGNTEAFF. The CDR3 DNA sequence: TGTGCCAGCAGCTCTCCAACAGGGGGCTGGGGGAACACTGAAGCTTTCTTT.

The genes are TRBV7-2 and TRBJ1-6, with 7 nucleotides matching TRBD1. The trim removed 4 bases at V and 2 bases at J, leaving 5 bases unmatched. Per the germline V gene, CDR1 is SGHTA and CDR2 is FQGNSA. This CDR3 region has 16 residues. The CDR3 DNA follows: TGTGCCAGCAGCTATACCGGGACAGCCTATAATTCACCCCTCCACTTT. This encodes CASSYTGTAYNSPLHF.

CDR3 sequence (DNA): TGTCCAGGGATGGCAGGAAACACCATATATTTT. As protein: CPGMAGNTIYF. This chain links TRBV21-1 with TRBJ1-3; TRBD1, as called in the table, went unchecked against the DNA. TRBV21-1 is a documented pseudogene. The CDR3 sequence is 11 residues long.

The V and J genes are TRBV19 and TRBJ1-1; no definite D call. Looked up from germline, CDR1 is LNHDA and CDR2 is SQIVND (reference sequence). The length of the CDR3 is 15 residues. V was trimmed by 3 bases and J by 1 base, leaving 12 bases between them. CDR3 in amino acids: CASSIGGQQNTEAFF. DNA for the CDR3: TGTGCCAGTAGTATCGGCGGTCAGCAGAACACTGAAGCTTTCTTT.

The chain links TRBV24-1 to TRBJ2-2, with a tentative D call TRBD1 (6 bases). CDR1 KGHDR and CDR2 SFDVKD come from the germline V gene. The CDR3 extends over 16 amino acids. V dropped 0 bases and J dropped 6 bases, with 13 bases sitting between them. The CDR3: CATSDLNRAMAGELFF. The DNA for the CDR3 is TGTGCCACCAGTGATTTGAACAGGGCGATGGCCGGGGAGCTGTTTTTT.

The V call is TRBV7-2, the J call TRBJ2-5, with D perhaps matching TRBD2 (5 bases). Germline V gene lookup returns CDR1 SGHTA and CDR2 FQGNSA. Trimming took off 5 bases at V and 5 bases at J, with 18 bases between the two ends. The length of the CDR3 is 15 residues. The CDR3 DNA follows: TGTGCCAGCAGCCATCCGTTTACTAGGTCCGAGACCCAGTACTTC. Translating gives CASSHPFTRSETQYF.

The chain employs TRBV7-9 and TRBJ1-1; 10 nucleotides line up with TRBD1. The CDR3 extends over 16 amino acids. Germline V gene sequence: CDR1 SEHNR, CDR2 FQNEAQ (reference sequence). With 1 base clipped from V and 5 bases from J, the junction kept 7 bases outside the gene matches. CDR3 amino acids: CASSLVTGGYGTEAFF. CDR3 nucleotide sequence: TGTGCCAGCAGCTTAGTGACAGGGGGCTATGGGACTGAAGCTTTCTTT.

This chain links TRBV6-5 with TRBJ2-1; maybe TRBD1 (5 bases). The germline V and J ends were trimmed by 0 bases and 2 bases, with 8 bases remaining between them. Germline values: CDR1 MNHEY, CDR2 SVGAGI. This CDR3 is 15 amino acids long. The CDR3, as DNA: TGTGCCAGCAGTTACTCAGGGGATGCCTACAATGAGCAGTTCTTC. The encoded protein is CASSYSGDAYNEQFF.

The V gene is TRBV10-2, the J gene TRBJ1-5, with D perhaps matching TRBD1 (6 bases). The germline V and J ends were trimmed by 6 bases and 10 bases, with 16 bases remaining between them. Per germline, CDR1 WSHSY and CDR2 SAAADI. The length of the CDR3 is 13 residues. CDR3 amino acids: CASRGTGIGPQHF. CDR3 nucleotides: TGCGCCAGCAGGGGAACAGGGATTGGACCCCAGCATTTT.

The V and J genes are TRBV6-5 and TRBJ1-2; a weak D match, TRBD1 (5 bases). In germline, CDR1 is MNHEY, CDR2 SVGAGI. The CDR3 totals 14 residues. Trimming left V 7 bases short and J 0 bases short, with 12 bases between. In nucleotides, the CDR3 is TGTGCCAGCACCCGGGGAGGGGCTAACTATGGCTACACCTTC. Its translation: CASTRGGANYGYTF.

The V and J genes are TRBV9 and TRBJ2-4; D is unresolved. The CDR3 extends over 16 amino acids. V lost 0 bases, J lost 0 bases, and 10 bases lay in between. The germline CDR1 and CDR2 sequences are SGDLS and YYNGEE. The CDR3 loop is CASSVGSVIAKNIQYF. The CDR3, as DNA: TGTGCCAGCAGCGTAGGTTCGGTTATAGCCAAAAACATTCAGTACTTC.

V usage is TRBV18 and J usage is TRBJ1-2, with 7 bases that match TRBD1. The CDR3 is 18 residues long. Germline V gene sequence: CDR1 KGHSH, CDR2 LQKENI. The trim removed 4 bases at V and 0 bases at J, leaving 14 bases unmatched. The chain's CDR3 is CASSLSIGQVVANYGYTF. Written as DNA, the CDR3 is TGTGCCAGCTCACTCTCTATCGGACAGGTCGTAGCTAACTATGGCTACACCTTC. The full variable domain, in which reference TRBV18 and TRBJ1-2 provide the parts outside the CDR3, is NAGVMQNPRHLVRRRGQEARLRCSPMKGHSHVYWYRQLPEEGLKFMVYLQKENIIDESGMPKERFSAEFPKEGPSILRIQQVVRGDSAAYFCASSLSIGQVVANYGYTFGSGTRLTVV.

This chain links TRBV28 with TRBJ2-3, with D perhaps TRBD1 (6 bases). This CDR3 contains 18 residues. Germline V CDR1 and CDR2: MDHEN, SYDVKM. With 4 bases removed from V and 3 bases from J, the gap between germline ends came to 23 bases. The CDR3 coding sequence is TGTGCCAGCAGTTCGGGACAATCGGTGATTCAGTGGACAGATACGCAGTATTTT. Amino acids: CASSSGQSVIQWTDTQYF.

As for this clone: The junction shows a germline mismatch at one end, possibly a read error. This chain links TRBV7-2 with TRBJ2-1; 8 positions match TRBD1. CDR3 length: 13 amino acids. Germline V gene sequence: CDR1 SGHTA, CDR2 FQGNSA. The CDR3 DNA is TGTGCCAGCATCTACCTGCCGGGACAGGCCTTTCTCTTC. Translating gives CASIYLPGQAFLF.

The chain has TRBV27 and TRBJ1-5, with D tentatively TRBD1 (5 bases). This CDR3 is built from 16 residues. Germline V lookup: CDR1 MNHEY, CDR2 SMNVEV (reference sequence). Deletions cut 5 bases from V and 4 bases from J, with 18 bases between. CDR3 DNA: TGTGCCAGCAGTACTAACGGGTGGGGCGATAATCAGCCCCAGCATTTT. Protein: CASSTNGWGDNQPQHF.

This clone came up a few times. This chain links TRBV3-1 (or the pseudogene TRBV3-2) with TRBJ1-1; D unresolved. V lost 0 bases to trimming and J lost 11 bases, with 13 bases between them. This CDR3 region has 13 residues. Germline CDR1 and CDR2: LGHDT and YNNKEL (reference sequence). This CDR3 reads CASSQDSTVAAFF. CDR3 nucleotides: TGTGCCAGCAGCCAAGATTCTACAGTAGCGGCTTTCTTT.

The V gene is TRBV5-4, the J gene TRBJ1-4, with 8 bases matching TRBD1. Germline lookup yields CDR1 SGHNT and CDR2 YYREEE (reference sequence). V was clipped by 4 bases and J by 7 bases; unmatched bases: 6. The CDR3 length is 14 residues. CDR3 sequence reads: CASSQDDRGEKLFF. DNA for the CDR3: TGTGCCAGCAGCCAAGATGACAGGGGTGAAAAACTGTTTTTT. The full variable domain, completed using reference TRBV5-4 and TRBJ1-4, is ETGVTQSPTHLIKTRGQQVTLRCSSQSGHNTVSWYQQALGQGPQFIFQYYREEENGRGNFPPRFSGLQFPNYSSELNVNALELDDSALYLCASSQDDRGEKLFFGSGTQLSVL.

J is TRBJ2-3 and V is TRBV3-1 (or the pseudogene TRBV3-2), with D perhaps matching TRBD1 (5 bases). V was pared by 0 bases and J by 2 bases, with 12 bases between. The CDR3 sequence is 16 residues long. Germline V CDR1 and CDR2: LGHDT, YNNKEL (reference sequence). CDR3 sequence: CASSQDIGRATDTQYF. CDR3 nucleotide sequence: TGTGCCAGCAGCCAAGATATAGGCAGGGCCACAGATACGCAGTATTTT.

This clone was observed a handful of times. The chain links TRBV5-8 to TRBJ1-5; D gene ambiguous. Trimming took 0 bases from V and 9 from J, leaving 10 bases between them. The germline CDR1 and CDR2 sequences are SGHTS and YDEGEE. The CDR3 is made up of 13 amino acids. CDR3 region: CASSLAGLGPQHF. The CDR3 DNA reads TGTGCCAGCAGCTTGGCCGGACTTGGGCCCCAGCATTTT.

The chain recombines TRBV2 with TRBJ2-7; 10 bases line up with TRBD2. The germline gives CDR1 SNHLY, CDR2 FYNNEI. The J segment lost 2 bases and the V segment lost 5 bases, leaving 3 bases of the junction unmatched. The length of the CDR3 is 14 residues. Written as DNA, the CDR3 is TGTGCCAGCAGTTTAACTAGCGGGGCCTACGAGCAGTACTTC. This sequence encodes CASSLTSGAYEQYF.

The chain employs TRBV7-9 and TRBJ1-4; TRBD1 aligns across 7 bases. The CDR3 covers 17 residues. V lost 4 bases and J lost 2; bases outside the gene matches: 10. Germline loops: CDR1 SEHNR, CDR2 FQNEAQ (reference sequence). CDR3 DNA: TGTGCCAGCAGCTACCGAACCGACAGGGTTACTAATGAAAAACTGTTTTTT. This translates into CASSYRTDRVTNEKLFF.

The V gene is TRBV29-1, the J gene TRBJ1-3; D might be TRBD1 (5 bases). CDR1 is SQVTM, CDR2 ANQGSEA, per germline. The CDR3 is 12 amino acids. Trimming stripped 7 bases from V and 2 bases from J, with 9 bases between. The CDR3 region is CSARTPGNTIYF. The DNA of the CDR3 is TGCAGCGCAAGGACACCTGGAAACACCATATATTTT.